The 12 T cell receptor beta chains listed next were all sequenced from one sample in a study of immune heterogeneity within non-small cell lung tumors. Multiplex PCR amplified the TCR beta CDR3 region. Its first round ran for around 10 cycles with 32 V and 13 J primers. TCRdb reanalysed the multiplex PCR reads using MiXCR and keeps one entry per CDR3 protein. The sample records about 3,300 distinct CDR3 sequences, 52% being singletons. Template input was genomic DNA from bulk tumor (around 640 ng per sample). Collection of several biopsies per primary tumor, spaced far apart, took place during surgery. Enrolled individuals presented with untreated, newly diagnosed non-small cell lung cancer and received curative surgery. Input material: lung tumor tissue. The receptors were gathered from a man aged 55 to 70 with non-small cell lung cancer.

The chain has TRBV19 and TRBJ1-1; no reliable D call. V gave up 3 bases and J gave up 4 bases, with 12 bases separating them. Germline V gives CDR1 LNHDA, CDR2 SQIVND (reference sequence). CDR3 length: 14 amino acids. The CDR3 DNA reads as TGTGCCAGTAGTATGTTTGGTGAGGCCACTGAAGCTTTCTTT. This translates into CASSMFGEATEAFF.

The V and J genes are TRBV5-5 and TRBJ1-2; 9 bases are shared with TRBD1. Germline assignment: CDR1 SGHKS and CDR2 YYEKEE (reference sequence). CDR3 length: 16 residues. J was trimmed by 4 bases and V by 2 bases; bases with no gene match: 9. Here the CDR3 reads CASSLGQGKTRYGYTF. The DNA of the CDR3 is TGTGCCAGCAGCTTAGGACAGGGGAAAACTCGCTATGGCTACACCTTC.

The chain joins TRBV6-2 or TRBV6-3 to TRBJ2-3; D unclear. The CDR3 sequence is 11 residues long. V lost 5 bases to trimming and J lost 3 bases, with 3 bases between them. In germline, CDR1 is MNHEY, CDR2 SVGEGT. Here the CDR3 DNA reads TGTGCCAGCAGTCTGACAGATACGCAGTATTTT. This sequence encodes CASSLTDTQYF.

Relative to its sample, this clonotype is hyperexpanded (1% or more). The J gene is TRBJ2-2, the V gene TRBV27; a weak D match, TRBD2 (7 bases). Deletions cut 7 bases from V and 0 bases from J, with 12 bases between. Germline-derived CDR1 and CDR2 are MNHEY and SMNVEV (reference sequence). The CDR3 extends over 15 amino acids. In nucleotides, the CDR3 is TGTGCCAGCACCCTCGGGGGGCCGAACACCGGGGAGCTGTTTTTT. Translation: CASTLGGPNTGELFF.

The V gene is TRBV3-1, the J gene TRBJ1-1; D is perhaps TRBD1 (6 bases). CDR3 length: 15 amino acids. With 2 bases removed from V and 5 bases from J, the gap between germline ends came to 15 bases. In germline, CDR1 is LGHDT, CDR2 YNNKEL (reference sequence). The CDR3 DNA sequence: TGTGCCAGCAGCCAATCGGGGGGGCTGCGGACTGAAGCTTTCTTT. It is translated as CASSQSGGLRTEAFF. Based on the CDR3 plus reference TRBV3-1 and TRBJ1-1, the full variable domain is DTAVSQTPKYLVTQMGNDKSIKCEQNLGHDTMYWYKQDSKKFLKIMFSYNNKELIINETVPNRFSPKSPDKAHLNLHINSLELGDSAVYFCASSQSGGLRTEAFFGQGTRLTVV.

This clonotype was seen more than once but under ten times. This sequence joins TRBV25-1 and TRBJ1-2, with TRBD1 as a possible D gene (5 bases). The ends were cut back, 3 bases at V and 5 bases at J, with 16 bases in the middle. The CDR3 covers 15 residues. Germline lookup yields CDR1 MGHDK and CDR2 SYGVNS. The CDR3 coding sequence is TGTGCCAGCAGTGAGCAAATGGGACTTGGATATGGCTACACCTTC. Translating it yields CASSEQMGLGYGYTF.

V is TRBV20-1 and J is TRBJ2-1, with 10 bases aligning to TRBD2. CDR3 length equals 16 residues. With V trimmed by 4 bases and J by 0 bases, 6 bases remained unmatched. The germline gives CDR1 DFQATT, CDR2 SNEGSKA (reference sequence). The CDR3 here is CSAIDVAGGSYNEQFF. The DNA of the CDR3 is TGCAGTGCTATAGATGTAGCGGGAGGCTCCTACAATGAGCAGTTCTTC.

This clonotype is medium-sized. The chain recombines TRBV7-9 with TRBJ1-4; 10 bases match TRBD1. Germline CDR1 and CDR2: SEHNR and FQNEAQ (reference sequence). The CDR3 is made up of 16 amino acids. The V and J ends lost 6 bases and 8 bases, in that order; junction bases with no gene match: 12. The CDR3 sequence is CASRQLGTGEREKLFF. CDR3 nucleotides: TGTGCCAGCAGGCAACTTGGGACAGGGGAACGAGAAAAACTGTTTTTT.

The chain recombines TRBV6-2 or TRBV6-3 with TRBJ1-4; D not resolved. Germline assignment: CDR1 MNHEY and CDR2 SVGEGT. Trimming stripped 2 bases from V and 5 bases from J, with 9 bases between. This CDR3 is built from 14 residues. The DNA for the CDR3 is TGTGCCAGCAGTTACGCGGGAATGAATGAAAAACTGTTTTTT. Amino acid sequence: CASSYAGMNEKLFF.

CDR3 loop: CATSTPLGNTGELFF. Here the CDR3 DNA reads TGTGCCACCAGTACCCCCCTCGGGAACACCGGGGAGCTGTTTTTT. The chain has TRBV24-1 and TRBJ2-2; D is undetermined. CDR1 KGHDR and CDR2 SFDVKD come from the germline V gene. CDR3 length: 15 amino acids. The germline V and J ends were trimmed by 6 bases and 1 base, with 11 bases remaining between them.

The chain combines TRBV7-9 with TRBJ2-2; 7 nucleotides line up with TRBD2. The CDR3 totals 16 residues. With 4 bases clipped from V and 4 bases from J, the junction kept 9 bases outside the gene matches. Germline assignment: CDR1 SEHNR and CDR2 FQNEAQ (reference sequence). The CDR3 spells CASSSHISGGTGELFF. The CDR3 DNA reads TGTGCCAGCAGCTCTCACATATCGGGAGGCACCGGGGAGCTGTTTTTT. Full variable domain (missing parts from reference TRBV7-9 and TRBJ2-2): DTGVSQNPRHKITKRGQNVTFRCDPISEHNRLYWYRQTLGQGPEFLTYFQNEAQLEKSRLLSDRFSAERPKGSFSTLEIQRTEQGDSAMYLCASSSHISGGTGELFFGEGSRLTVL.

This clonotype was seen a few times. The chain joins TRBV7-2 to TRBJ1-5; D gene unclear. This CDR3 has 13 residues. Germline values: CDR1 SGHTA, CDR2 FQGNSA. Trimming left V 1 base short and J 5 bases short, with 6 bases between. The CDR3 sequence: CASSLVGYQPQHF. Here the CDR3 DNA reads TGTGCCAGCAGCTTAGTTGGGTATCAGCCCCAGCATTTT.